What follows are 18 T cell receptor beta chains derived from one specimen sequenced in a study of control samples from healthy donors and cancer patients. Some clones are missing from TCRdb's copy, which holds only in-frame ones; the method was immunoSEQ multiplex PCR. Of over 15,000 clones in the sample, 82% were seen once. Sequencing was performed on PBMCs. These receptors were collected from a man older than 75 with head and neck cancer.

The CDR3 DNA is TGCGCCAGCAGCTTGGAAGGGGTCGGGGCCAACGTCCTGACTTTC. It translates to CASSLEGVGANVLTF. J is TRBJ2-6 and V is TRBV5-1; D possibly corresponds to TRBD1 (5 bases). Trimming removed 0 bases at V and 4 bases at J, with 8 bases between. Germline V gene lookup returns CDR1 SGHRS and CDR2 YFSETQ. The CDR3 consists of 15 residues. The variable domain in full, with the rest retrieved from reference TRBV5-1 and TRBJ2-6, is KAGVTQTPRYLIKTRGQQVTLSCSPISGHRSVSWYQQTPGQGLQFLFEYFSETQRNKGNFPGRFSGRQFSNSRSEMNVSTLELGDSALYLCASSLEGVGANVLTFGAGSRLTVL.

The CDR3 spells CASWDTQYF. CDR3 bases: TGTGCCAGCTGGGATACGCAGTATTTT. The chain combines TRBV2 with TRBJ2-3; D call uncertain. This CDR3 has 9 amino acids. The V end was cut by 8 bases, the J end by 6 bases, with 3 bases between. The germline V gene has CDR1 SNHLY and CDR2 FYNNEI.

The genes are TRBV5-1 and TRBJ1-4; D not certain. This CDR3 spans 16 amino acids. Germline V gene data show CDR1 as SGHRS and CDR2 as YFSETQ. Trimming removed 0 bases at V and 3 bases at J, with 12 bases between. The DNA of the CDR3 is TGCGCCAGCAGCTTGGTTCAGGTTAAAGCTAATGAAAAACTGTTTTTT. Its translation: CASSLVQVKANEKLFF.

The CDR3 loop reads CASSFRLAGETSYEQYF. CDR3 bases: TGTGCCAGCAGTTTCAGGCTAGCGGGGGAAACCTCCTACGAGCAGTACTTC. The chain has TRBV6-2 or TRBV6-3 and TRBJ2-7, with 10 bases that match TRBD2. Germline lookup yields CDR1 MNHEY and CDR2 SVGEGT. The CDR3 totals 17 residues. Trimming at V came to 4 bases and at J to 0 bases, leaving 9 bases not matched to a gene.

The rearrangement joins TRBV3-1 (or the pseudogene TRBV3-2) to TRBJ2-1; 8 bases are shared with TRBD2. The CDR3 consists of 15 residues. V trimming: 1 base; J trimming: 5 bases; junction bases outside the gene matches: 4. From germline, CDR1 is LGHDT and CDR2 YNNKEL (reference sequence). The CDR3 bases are TGTGCCAGCAGCCAAGTAGGACTAGCAGACAATGAGCAGTTCTTC. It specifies CASSQVGLADNEQFF.

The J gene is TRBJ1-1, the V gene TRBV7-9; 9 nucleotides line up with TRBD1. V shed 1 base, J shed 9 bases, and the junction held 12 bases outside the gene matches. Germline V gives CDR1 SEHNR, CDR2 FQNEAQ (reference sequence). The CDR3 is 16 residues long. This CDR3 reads CASSLGRGQGVYKAFF. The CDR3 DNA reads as TGTGCCAGCAGCTTAGGAAGGGGACAGGGAGTTTATAAAGCTTTCTTT.

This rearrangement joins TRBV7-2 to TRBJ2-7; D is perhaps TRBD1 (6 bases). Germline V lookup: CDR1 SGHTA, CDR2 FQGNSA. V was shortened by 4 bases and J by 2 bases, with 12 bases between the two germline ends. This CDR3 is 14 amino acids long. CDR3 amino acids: CASSSIDRTYEQYF. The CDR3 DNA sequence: TGTGCCAGCAGCTCAATTGACAGGACCTACGAGCAGTACTTC.

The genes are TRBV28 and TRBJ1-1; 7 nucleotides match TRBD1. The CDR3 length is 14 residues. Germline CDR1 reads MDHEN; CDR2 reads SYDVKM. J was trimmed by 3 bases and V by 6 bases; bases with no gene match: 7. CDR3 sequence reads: CASSQGGEDTEAFF. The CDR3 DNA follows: TGTGCCAGCAGCCAGGGGGGGGAGGACACTGAAGCTTTCTTT.

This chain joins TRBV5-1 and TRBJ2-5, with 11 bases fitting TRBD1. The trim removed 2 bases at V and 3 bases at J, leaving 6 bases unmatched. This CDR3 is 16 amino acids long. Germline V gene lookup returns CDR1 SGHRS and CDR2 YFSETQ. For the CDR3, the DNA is TGCGCCAGCAGCTTCGCCACGGGACAGGGGGAAGAGACCCAGTACTTC. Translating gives CASSFATGQGEETQYF.

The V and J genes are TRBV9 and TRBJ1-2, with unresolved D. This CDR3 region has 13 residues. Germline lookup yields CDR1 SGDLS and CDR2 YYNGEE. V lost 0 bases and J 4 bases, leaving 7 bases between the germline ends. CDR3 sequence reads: CASSVATSYGYTF. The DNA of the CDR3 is TGTGCCAGCAGCGTAGCTACGAGCTATGGCTACACCTTC.

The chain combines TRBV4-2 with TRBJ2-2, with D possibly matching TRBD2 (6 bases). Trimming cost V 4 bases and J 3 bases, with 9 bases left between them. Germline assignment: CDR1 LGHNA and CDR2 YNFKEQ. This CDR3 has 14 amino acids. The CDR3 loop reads CASSPGSDTGELFF. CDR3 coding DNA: TGTGCCAGCAGCCCCGGGAGTGACACCGGGGAGCTGTTTTTT.

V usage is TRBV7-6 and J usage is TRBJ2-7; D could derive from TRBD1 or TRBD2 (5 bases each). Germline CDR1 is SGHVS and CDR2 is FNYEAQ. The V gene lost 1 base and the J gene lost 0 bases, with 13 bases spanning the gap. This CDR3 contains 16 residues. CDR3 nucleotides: TGTGCCAGCAGCTTAGTGTCGGGACCGAGCTCCTACGAGCAGTACTTC. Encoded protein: CASSLVSGPSSYEQYF.

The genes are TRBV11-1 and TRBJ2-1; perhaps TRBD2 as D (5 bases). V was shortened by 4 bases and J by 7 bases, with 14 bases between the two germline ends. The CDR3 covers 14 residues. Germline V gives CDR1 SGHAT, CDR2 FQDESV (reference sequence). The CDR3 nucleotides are TGTGCCAGCAGCTCCCCTTCGGGGTCAAATGAGCAGTTCTTC. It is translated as CASSSPSGSNEQFF.

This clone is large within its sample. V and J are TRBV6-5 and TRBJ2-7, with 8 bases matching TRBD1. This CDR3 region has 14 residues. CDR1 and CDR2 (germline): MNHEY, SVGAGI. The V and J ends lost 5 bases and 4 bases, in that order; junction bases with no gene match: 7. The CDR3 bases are TGTGCCAGCAGTCCCGGACAGGGACATTACGAGCAGTACTTC. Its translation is CASSPGQGHYEQYF.

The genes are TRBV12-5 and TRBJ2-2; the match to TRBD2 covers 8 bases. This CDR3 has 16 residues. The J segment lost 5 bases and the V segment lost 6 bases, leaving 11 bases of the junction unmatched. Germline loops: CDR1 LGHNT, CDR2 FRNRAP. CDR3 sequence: CASGIEAGGGTGELFF. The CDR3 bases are TGTGCTAGTGGAATAGAGGCGGGAGGAGGGACCGGGGAGCTGTTTTTT.

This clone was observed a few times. The CDR3: CASSQESGGLTYNSPLHF. CDR3 DNA: TGCGCCAGCAGCCAAGAATCGGGGGGGTTAACCTATAATTCACCCCTCCACTTT. The J gene is TRBJ1-6, the V gene TRBV4-1, with D perhaps matching TRBD1 (5 bases). V shed 0 bases and J shed 2 bases, with 14 bases lying between them. This CDR3 is 18 amino acids long. Germline CDR1 MGHRA, CDR2 YSYEKL.

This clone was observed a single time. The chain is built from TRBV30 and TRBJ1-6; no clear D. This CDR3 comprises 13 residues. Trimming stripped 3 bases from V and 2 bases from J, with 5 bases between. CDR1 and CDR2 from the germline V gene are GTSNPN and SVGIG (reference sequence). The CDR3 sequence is CAWSGAYNSPLHF. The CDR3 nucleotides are TGTGCCTGGAGCGGCGCCTATAATTCACCCCTCCACTTT.

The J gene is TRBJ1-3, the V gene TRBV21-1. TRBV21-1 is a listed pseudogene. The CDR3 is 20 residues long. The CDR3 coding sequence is TGTGCCAGCAGCAAAAGGGGCAAGCGGCCCCCGAGTAGCTCTGGAAACACCATATATTTT. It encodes CASSKRGKRPPSSSGNTIYF.